This T cell receptor (beta chain) came from a study of T cells in Graves' hyperthyroidism and ophthalmopathy. General study results and limits: A 13 V-J model separated ophthalmopathy from stable hyperthyroidism. Prediction of ophthalmopathy progression came a median roughly 6.7 months pre-onset. Most thyroid-expanded clonotypes above 0.001 were also found in blood.

The CDR3 loop spans 13 amino acids. J was trimmed by 6 bases and V by 4 bases; bases with no gene match: 4. Looked up from germline, CDR1 is LNHDA and CDR2 is SQIVND (reference sequence). Exclusion of patients followed from uncontrolled infection, other autoimmune disease, pregnancy or lactation. Amplification of TCR beta CDR3 regions was performed using RNA transcripts as template. The study used the HTBI primer set for a first-round RT-PCR of the TCR CDR3. TCRdb reprocessed the multiplex PCR reads via MiXCR and lists one record per CDR3 protein. This sample has over 400,000 distinct CDR3 sequences, with roughly 15% found just once. This clonotype was seen repeatedly, ten times or more. The antigen is unknown.

The chain employs TRBV19 and TRBJ2-3; TRBD2 agrees at 7 bases. This TCR came from a man between 18 and 29 years old with Graves' ophthalmopathy. Specimen: blood. This CDR3 is CASSSGAGDTQYF. The CDR3 DNA sequence: TGTGCCAGTAGTAGCGGAGCGGGGGATACGCAGTATTTT.